This TCR beta chain comes out of a study of blood T cell repertoires in COVID-19. The overall study: COVID-19 samples, acute and convalescent, were from the United States, Italy and Spain.

Assay: immunoSEQ multiplex PCR; the TCRdb copy retains only in-frame clones and omits some. The table lists 70,000 or so clones, around 88% of them singletons, with just under 0.6% in the top ten. Trimming pared 3 bases from V and 10 bases from J, leaving 14 bases between. This CDR3 is built from 13 residues. Looked up from germline, CDR1 is KGHDR and CDR2 is SFDVKD. The rearrangement links TRBV24-1 to TRBJ1-2; unclear D gene. The sequencing input was peripheral blood. The TCR was taken from a man in his 60s with acute or convalescent COVID-19. Here the CDR3 DNA reads TGTGCCACCAGTGATGAGTACGGTGAGGACTACACCTTC. Its protein is CATSDEYGEDYTF.